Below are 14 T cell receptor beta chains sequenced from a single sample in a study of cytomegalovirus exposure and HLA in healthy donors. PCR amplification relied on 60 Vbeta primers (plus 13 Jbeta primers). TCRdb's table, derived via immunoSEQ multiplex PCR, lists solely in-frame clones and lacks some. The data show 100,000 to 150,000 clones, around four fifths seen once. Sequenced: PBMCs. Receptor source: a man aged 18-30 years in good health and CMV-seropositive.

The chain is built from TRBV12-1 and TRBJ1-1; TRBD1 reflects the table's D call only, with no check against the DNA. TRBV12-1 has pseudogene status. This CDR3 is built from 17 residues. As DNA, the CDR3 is TGTGCCAGCAGCTCCCCGGGACAGGGGATCATGAACACTGAAGCTTTCTTT. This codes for CASSSPGQGIMNTEAFF.

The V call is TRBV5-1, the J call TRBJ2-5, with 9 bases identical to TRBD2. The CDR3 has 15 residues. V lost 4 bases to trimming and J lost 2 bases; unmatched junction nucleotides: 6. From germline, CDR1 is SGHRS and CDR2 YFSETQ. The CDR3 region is CASSIGLAFQETQYF. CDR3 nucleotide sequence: TGCGCCAGCAGCATCGGACTAGCGTTTCAAGAGACCCAGTACTTC.

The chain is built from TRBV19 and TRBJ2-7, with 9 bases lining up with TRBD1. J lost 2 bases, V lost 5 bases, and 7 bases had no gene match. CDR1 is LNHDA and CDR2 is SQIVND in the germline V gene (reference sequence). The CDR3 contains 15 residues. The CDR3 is CASSLPGTGPYEQYF. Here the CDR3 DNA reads TGTGCCAGTAGTTTACCCGGGACAGGGCCCTACGAGCAGTACTTC.

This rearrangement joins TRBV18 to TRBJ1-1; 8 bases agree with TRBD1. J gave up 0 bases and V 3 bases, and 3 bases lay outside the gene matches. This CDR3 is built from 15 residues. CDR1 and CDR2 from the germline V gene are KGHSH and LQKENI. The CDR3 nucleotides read TGTGCCAGCTCACCTATGGACAGGGTGAACACTGAAGCTTTCTTT. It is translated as CASSPMDRVNTEAFF.

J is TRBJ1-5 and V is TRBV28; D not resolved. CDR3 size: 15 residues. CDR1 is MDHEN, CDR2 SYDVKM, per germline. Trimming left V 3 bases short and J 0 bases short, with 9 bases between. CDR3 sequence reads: CASSFLDISNQPQHF. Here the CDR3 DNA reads TGTGCCAGCAGTTTTCTTGACATTAGCAATCAGCCCCAGCATTTT.

CDR3 amino acids: CASSLGGPAYKDTQYF. The CDR3 nucleotides are TGTGCCAGCAGCTTGGGGGGGCCTGCCTATAAAGATACGCAGTATTTT. This chain joins TRBV11-3 and TRBJ2-3, with TRBD2 as a possible D gene (7 bases). V gave up 3 bases and J gave up 5 bases, with 18 bases separating them. The CDR3 extends over 16 amino acids. Germline CDR1 is SGHNT and CDR2 is YENEEA.

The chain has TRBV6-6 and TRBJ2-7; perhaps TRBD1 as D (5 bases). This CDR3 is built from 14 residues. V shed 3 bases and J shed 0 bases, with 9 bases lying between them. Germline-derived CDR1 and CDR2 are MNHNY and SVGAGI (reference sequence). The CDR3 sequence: CASSYTGSSYEQYF. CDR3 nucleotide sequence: TGTGCCAGCAGTTATACAGGTAGCTCCTACGAGCAGTACTTC.

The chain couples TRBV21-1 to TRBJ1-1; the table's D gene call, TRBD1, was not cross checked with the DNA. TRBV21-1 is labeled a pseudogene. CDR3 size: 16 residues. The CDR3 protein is CASSNYGGDRTLEAFF. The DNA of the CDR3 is TGTGCCAGCAGCAACTACGGAGGGGACAGGACGCTTGAAGCTTTCTTT.

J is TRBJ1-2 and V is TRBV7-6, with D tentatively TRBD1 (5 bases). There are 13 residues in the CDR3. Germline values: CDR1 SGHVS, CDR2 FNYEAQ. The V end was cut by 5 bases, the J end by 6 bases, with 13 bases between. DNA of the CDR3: TGTGCCAGCAGCCTAGGGGAGGGTGATGGCTACACCTTC. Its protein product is CASSLGEGDGYTF.

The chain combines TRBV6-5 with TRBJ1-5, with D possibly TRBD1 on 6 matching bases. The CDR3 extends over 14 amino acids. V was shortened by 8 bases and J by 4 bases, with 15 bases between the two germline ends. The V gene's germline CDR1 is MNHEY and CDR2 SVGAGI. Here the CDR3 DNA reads TGTGCCAGCGGGGACCTAGGACAGAATCAGCCCCAGCATTTT. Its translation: CASGDLGQNQPQHF.

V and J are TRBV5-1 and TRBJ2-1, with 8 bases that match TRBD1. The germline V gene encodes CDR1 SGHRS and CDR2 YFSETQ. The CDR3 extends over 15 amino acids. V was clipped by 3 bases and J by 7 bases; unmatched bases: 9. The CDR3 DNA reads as TGCGCCAGCAGCTCGAGACAGGGGTTGGAGAATGAGCAGTTCTTC. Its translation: CASSSRQGLENEQFF.

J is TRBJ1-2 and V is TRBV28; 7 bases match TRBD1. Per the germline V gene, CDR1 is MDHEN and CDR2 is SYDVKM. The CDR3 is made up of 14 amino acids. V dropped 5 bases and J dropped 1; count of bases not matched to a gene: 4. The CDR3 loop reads CASSTGTDNYGYTF. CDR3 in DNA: TGTGCCAGCAGTACCGGGACAGATAACTATGGCTACACCTTC.

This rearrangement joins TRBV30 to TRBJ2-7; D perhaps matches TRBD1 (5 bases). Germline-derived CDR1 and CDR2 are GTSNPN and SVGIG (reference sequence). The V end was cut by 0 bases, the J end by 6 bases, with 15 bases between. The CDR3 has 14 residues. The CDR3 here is CAWSVPGKRSEQYF. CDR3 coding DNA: TGTGCCTGGAGTGTACCAGGGAAAAGAAGCGAGCAGTACTTC.

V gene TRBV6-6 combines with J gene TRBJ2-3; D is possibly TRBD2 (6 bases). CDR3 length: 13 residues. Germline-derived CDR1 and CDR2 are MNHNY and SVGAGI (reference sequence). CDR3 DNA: TGTGCTACAGCAGGGACTCGGAGAGATACGCAGTATTTT. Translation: CATAGTRRDTQYF.